The following is a TCR beta chain sequence with its context. These data are taken from a study of shared clonotypes between healthy human individuals. The CDR3 spans 15 residues. V dropped 3 bases and J dropped 5; count of bases not matched to a gene: 6. Per the germline V gene, CDR1 is SSHAT and CDR2 is FNYEAQ (reference sequence). The assay was immunoSEQ multiplex PCR, and TCRdb's table has in-frame clones only and misses some. The sample has 650,000 to 800,000 clones, over 60% seen once. This rearrangement joins TRBV7-7 to TRBJ2-5; 10 bases are a match to TRBD2. The sequence was collected from a woman aged 30 to 39 in good health. The sequenced material came from memory CD4+ T cells sorted from blood. Subset denoted: CD45RA-negative fraction. The CDR3 loop is CASSFSSGSLETQYF. The DNA of the CDR3 is TGTGCCAGCAGCTTCTCTAGCGGGAGTCTGGAGACCCAGTACTTC.